Below are 12 T cell receptor beta chains sequenced from a single sample in a study of blood T cell repertoires in COVID-19. Sequenced by immunoSEQ multiplex PCR; TCRdb stores in-frame clones only, minus some. In the table there are roughly 260,000 clones, about nine tenths of which are singletons. The sequencing input was PBMCs or T cells enriched from blood (not recorded which). The receptor source for this set is a human donor in a cohort exposed to, infected with or recovered from COVID-19 (not recorded which). The donor label of this sample is uncertain.

The V and J genes are TRBV4-3 and TRBJ2-1; 15 nucleotides agree with TRBD2. The CDR3 runs to 16 residues. After removal of 0 bases from V and 7 bases from J, the junction contained 1 base not matched to a gene. The germline gives CDR1 LGHNA, CDR2 YSLEER. CDR3 bases: TGCGCCAGCAGCCAAGATGGGACTAGCGGGGGGAATGAGCAGTTCTTC. It codes for CASSQDGTSGGNEQFF.

This clone was found once. This rearrangement joins TRBV7-2 to TRBJ2-1; 13 positions agree with TRBD2. The CDR3 is 15 residues long. The germline CDR1 and CDR2 sequences are SGHTA and FQGNSA. Trimming took 5 bases from V and 8 from J; bases not matched to a gene: 6. CDR3 loop: CASSPRTSGGDEQFF. The CDR3 nucleotides read TGTGCCAGCAGCCCCCGGACTAGCGGGGGTGATGAGCAGTTCTTC.

The chain employs TRBV6-5 and TRBJ2-5; possible D gene TRBD1, 6 bases. Germline V gene lookup returns CDR1 MNHEY and CDR2 SVGAGI. V was pared by 4 bases and J by 3 bases, with 18 bases between. The CDR3 runs to 16 residues. This chain's CDR3 is CASSSPPGHLEETQYF. The CDR3 nucleotides read TGTGCCAGCAGTTCCCCACCGGGACACTTAGAAGAGACCCAGTACTTC.

V and J are TRBV19 and TRBJ2-1, with 9 bases that match TRBD2. The junction had 5 bases not matched to a gene; V was cut back by 7 bases and J by 7 bases. CDR1 is LNHDA and CDR2 is SQIVND in the germline V gene (reference sequence). This CDR3 comprises 13 residues. The CDR3 is CASNSGGPNEQFF. The CDR3 DNA reads TGTGCCAGTAATAGCGGGGGCCCGAATGAGCAGTTCTTC. The variable domain in full, with the rest retrieved from reference TRBV19 and TRBJ2-1, is DGGITQSPKYLFRKEGQNVTLSCEQNLNHDAMYWYRQDPGQGLRLIYYSQIVNDFQKGDIAEGYSVSREKKESFPLTVTSAQKNPTAFYLCASNSGGPNEQFFGPGTRLTVL.

This chain connects TRBV7-9 to TRBJ2-3, with 7 bases fitting TRBD1. Germline V gene sequence: CDR1 SEHNR, CDR2 FQNEAQ (reference sequence). J was trimmed by 5 bases and V by 3 bases; bases with no gene match: 5. The CDR3 is 14 amino acids. CDR3 in amino acids: CASSFDRAVDTQYF. The CDR3 nucleotides are TGTGCCAGCAGCTTTGACAGGGCGGTAGATACGCAGTATTTT.

J is TRBJ2-3 and V is TRBV10-3, with 10 bases matching TRBD2. V shed 1 base, J shed 4 bases, and the junction held 5 bases outside the gene matches. From germline, CDR1 is ENHRY and CDR2 SYGVKD. This CDR3 comprises 16 residues. This CDR3 is CAISEFLAGGSDTQYF. Here the CDR3 DNA reads TGTGCCATCAGTGAGTTCTTAGCGGGGGGTTCAGATACGCAGTATTTT.

This sequence joins TRBV27 and TRBJ2-3; 8 positions match TRBD2. This CDR3 region has 15 residues. Germline V CDR1 and CDR2: MNHEY, SMNVEV (reference sequence). The junction had 2 bases not matched to a gene; V was cut back by 0 bases and J by 3 bases. The CDR3 nucleotides are TGTGCCAGCAGTTTATCCGGGACTAGGACAGATACGCAGTATTTT. This codes for CASSLSGTRTDTQYF.

This chain links TRBV6-2 or TRBV6-3 with TRBJ2-6; D gene unclear. Germline V CDR1 and CDR2: MNHEY, SVGEGT. This CDR3 region has 14 residues. Trimming shortened V by 6 bases and J by 4 bases, and 10 bases separated the two germline ends. The CDR3 bases are TGTGCCAGCAGCCCCACCCGGGGGGCCAACGTCCTGACTTTC. This translates into CASSPTRGANVLTF.

The chain has TRBV29-1 and TRBJ1-1, with 7 bases that match TRBD1. This CDR3 has 15 amino acids. Trimming took 5 bases from V and 0 from J; bases not matched to a gene: 9. Germline lookup yields CDR1 SQVTM and CDR2 ANQGSEA. CDR3 sequence reads: CSVLGGGTLNTEAFF. CDR3 DNA: TGCAGCGTTTTAGGGGGCGGCACCCTGAACACTGAAGCTTTCTTT.

The V and J genes are TRBV3-1 (or the pseudogene TRBV3-2) and TRBJ2-2, with TRBD1 identical over 7 bases. V gave up 0 bases and J gave up 1 base; unmatched junction bases: 2. This CDR3 is 16 amino acids long. CDR1 and CDR2 from the germline V gene are LGHDT and YNNKEL (reference sequence). CDR3 DNA sequence: TGTGCCAGCAGCCAAGAAAGGACAGGGAACACCGGGGAGCTGTTTTTT. This sequence encodes CASSQERTGNTGELFF.

The chain couples TRBV12-3 or TRBV12-4 to TRBJ2-1, with D possibly being TRBD2 (5 bases). CDR3 length: 13 amino acids. Trimming cost V 3 bases and J 8 bases, with 11 bases left between them. CDR3 amino acids: CASSLQLRDEQFF. The CDR3 bases are TGTGCCAGCAGTTTGCAATTGAGGGATGAGCAGTTCTTC.

V usage is TRBV3-1 (or the pseudogene TRBV3-2) and J usage is TRBJ2-3, with 8 bases identical to TRBD2. The CDR3 spans 16 residues. V gave up 0 bases and J gave up 11 bases; unmatched junction bases: 13. Germline assignment: CDR1 LGHDT and CDR2 YNNKEL (reference sequence). The chain's CDR3 is CASSQDQDTGGEWQYF. DNA of the CDR3: TGTGCCAGCAGCCAAGATCAGGATACCGGGGGGGAATGGCAGTATTTT.